This T cell receptor beta chain stems from a study of blood T cell repertoires in COVID-19. Authors' analysis steps: Amplification with reference gene primers provided the estimates of nucleated cell counts. Profiling relied on immunoSEQ multiplex PCR, and the TCRdb table lists in-frame clones only, not all of them. That table is the source of V, J and clone size, and D and trimming were worked out from the DNA. The data hold some 65,000 clones, with about 88% observed a single time. CDR1 is MNHNY and CDR2 is SVGAGI in the germline V gene (reference sequence). The CDR3 length is 14 residues. The V end was cut by 5 bases, the J end by 8 bases, with 13 bases between.

The source is a man in his 60s with acute or convalescent COVID-19. Sequencing was performed on peripheral blood. The chain is built from TRBV6-6 and TRBJ1-6; a possible D gene is TRBD1 (5 bases). This CDR3 is CASSGTLRDSPLHF. CDR3 DNA: TGTGCCAGCAGTGGAACACTCAGGGATTCACCCCTCCACTTT.